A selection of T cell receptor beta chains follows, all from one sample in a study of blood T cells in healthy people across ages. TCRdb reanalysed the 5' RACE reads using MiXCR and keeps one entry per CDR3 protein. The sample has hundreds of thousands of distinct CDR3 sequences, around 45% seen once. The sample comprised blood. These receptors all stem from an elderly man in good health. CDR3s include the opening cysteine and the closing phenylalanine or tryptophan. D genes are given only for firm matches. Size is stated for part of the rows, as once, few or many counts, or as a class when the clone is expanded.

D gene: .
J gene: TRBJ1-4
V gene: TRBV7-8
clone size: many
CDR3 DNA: TGTGCCAGCAGCCCGGGACATCGGAATGAAAAACTGTTTTTT
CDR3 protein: CASSPGHRNEKLFF

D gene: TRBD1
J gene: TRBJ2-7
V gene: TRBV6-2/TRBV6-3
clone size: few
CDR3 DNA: TGTGCCAGCATAAGGCAGGGGGCGATCTACGAGCAGTACTTC
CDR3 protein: CASIRQGAIYEQYF

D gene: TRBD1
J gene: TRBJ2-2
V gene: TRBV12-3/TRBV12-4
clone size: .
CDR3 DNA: TGTGCCAGCAGTTCATTGACAGGGGTCGGGGAGCTGTTTTTT
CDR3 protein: CASSSLTGVGELFF

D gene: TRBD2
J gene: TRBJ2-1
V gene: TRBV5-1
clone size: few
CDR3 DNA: TGCGCCAGCAGCTTGGTCGGGACTAGCGGGAGTTATGAGCAGTTCTTC
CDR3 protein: CASSLVGTSGSYEQFF

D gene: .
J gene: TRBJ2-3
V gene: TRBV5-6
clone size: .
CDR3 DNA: TGTGCCAGCAGCATAACAGGGAAAGATACGCAGTATTTT
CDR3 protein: CASSITGKDTQYF

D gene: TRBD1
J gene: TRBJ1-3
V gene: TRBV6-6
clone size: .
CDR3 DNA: TGTGCCGGCAGTTTAACAGGGGGCGATGGAAACACCATATATTTT
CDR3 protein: CAGSLTGGDGNTIYF

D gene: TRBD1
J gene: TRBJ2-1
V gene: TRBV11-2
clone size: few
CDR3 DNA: TGTGCCAGCAGCTTAGACAGGGGGAGACACAATGAGCAGTTCTTC
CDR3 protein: CASSLDRGRHNEQFF

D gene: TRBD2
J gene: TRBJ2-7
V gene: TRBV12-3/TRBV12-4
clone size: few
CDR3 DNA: TGTGCCAGCAGTTTAAGGGAGGGGTCCTACGAGCAGTACTTC
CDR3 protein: CASSLREGSYEQYF

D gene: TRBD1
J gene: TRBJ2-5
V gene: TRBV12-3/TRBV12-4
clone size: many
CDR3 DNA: TGTGCCAGCAGTTTAGCGACCATGACAGGGACGGAACAAGAGACCCAGTACTTC
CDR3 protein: CASSLATMTGTEQETQYF

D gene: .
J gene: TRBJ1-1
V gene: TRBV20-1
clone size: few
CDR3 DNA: TGCAGTGCCTTTTTAACAGGGAGGGAGGCTTTCTTT
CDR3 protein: CSAFLTGREAFF

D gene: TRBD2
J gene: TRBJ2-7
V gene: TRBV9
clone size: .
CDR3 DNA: TGTGCCAACAGCGTAGGGAGTAGCGGGGGCTCCTACGAGCAGTACTTC
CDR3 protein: CANSVGSSGGSYEQYF

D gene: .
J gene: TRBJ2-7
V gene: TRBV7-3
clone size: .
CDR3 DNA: TGTGCCAGCAGCTTAGCGAACTTACCTTCCTACGAGCAGTACTTC
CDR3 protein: CASSLANLPSYEQYF

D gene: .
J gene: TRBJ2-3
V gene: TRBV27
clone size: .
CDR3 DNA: TGTGCCAGCAGTTTAGATGGCCCAGATACGCAGTATTTT
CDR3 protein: CASSLDGPDTQYF

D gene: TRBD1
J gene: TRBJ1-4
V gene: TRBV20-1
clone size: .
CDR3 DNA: TGCAGTGCTAGAATCCCGGGACAGGGGAATGAAAAACTGTTTTTT
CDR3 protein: CSARIPGQGNEKLFF

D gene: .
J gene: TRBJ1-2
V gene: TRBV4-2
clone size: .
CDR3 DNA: TGTGCCAGCAGCTTTCGGGGGCATACGGGCTACACCTTC
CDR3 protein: CASSFRGHTGYTF

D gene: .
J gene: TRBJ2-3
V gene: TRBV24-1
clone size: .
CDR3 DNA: TGTGCCACCAGTGATTTTGGGGGGACGGAGGCTAATACGCAGTATTTT
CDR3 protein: CATSDFGGTEANTQYF

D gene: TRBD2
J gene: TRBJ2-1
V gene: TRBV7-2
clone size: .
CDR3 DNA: TGTACCAGCAGCTTAGAAGTAGCGGGAGGGTTGAATGAGCAGTTCTTC
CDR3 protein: CTSSLEVAGGLNEQFF

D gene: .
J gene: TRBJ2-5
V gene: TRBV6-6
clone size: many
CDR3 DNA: TGTGCCAGCAGTAAACGGACAGAGAAAGAGACCCAGTACTTC
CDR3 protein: CASSKRTEKETQYF

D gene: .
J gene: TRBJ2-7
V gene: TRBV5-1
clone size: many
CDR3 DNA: TGCGCCAGCAGCCCCCGCGGGGCGGAGATACCCTACGAGCAGTACTTC
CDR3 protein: CASSPRGAEIPYEQYF

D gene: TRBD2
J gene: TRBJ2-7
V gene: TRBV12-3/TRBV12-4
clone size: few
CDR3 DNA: TGTGCCAGCAGTTCCCTCGGGCTAGCGGGGTCTCACGAGCAGTACTTC
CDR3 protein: CASSSLGLAGSHEQYF

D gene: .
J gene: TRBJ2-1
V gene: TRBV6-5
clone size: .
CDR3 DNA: TGTGCCAGCAGTTACGCAGGGACCCTGTACAATGAGCAGTTCTTC
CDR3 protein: CASSYAGTLYNEQFF

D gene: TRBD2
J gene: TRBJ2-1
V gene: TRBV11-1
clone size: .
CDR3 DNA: TGTGCCAGCAACTTACTAGCGACAAGCTCCTACAATGAGCAGTTCTTC
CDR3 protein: CASNLLATSSYNEQFF

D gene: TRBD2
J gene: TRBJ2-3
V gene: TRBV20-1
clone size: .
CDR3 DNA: TGCAGTGCTAGCGAACTAGCGGGGGGGCCAGATACGCAGTATTTT
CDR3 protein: CSASELAGGPDTQYF

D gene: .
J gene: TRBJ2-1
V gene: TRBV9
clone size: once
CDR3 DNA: TGTGCCAGCAGCGTGTCTGGCTCCTACAAGGAGCAGTTCTTC
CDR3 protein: CASSVSGSYKEQFF

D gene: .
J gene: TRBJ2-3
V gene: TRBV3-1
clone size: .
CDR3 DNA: TGTGCCAGCAGCCAAGATTTGTCCGCAGATACGCAGTATTTT
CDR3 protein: CASSQDLSADTQYF

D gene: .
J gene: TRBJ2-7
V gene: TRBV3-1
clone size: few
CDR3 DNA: TGTGCCAGCAGCCGAGATGTTGGGGGCACTTACTACGAGCAGTACTTC
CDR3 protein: CASSRDVGGTYYEQYF

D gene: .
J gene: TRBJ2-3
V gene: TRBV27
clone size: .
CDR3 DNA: TGTGCCAGCAGTTTAAGGTGGTCGGGTACGGGAGTCGCAGATACGCAGTATTTT
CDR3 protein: CASSLRWSGTGVADTQYF

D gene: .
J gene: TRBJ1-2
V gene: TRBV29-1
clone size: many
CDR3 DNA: TGCAGCGTTGATTTAGGGGGCTATGGCTACACCTTC
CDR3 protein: CSVDLGGYGYTF

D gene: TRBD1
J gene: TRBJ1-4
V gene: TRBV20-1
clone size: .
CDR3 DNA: TGCAGTGCGGTGATGGACAGGCAAGGTGAAAAACTGTTTTTT
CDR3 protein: CSAVMDRQGEKLFF

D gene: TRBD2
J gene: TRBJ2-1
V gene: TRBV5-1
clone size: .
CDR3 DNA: TGCGCCAGCAGTTTGAGACCGGGACTAGCAGACAATGAGCAGTTCTTC
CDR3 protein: CASSLRPGLADNEQFF

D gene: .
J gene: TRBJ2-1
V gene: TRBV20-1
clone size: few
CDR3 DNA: TGCAGTGCTAAGCCCGGAAGGGTCTCCTACAATGAGCAGTTCTTC
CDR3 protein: CSAKPGRVSYNEQFF

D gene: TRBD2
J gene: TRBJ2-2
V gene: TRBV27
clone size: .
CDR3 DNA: TGTGCCAGCAGTTTACTCGGCGGGAGGTTGTACACCGGGGAGCTGTTTTTT
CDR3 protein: CASSLLGGRLYTGELFF

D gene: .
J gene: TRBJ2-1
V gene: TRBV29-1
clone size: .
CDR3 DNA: TGCAGCGCTGAGGTGAGGAGCGAGAGCTCCTACAATGAGCAGTTCTTC
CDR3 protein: CSAEVRSESSYNEQFF

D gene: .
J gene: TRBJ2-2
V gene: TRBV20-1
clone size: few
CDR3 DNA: TGCAGTGCTAGGGGGGATTCGTGGACCGGGGAGCTGTTTTTT
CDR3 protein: CSARGDSWTGELFF

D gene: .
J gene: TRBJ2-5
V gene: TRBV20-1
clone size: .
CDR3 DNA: TGCAGTGCTAGCGGGAGTTGGGAAGAGACCCAGTACTTC
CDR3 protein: CSASGSWEETQYF

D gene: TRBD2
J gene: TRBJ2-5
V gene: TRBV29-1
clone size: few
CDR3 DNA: TGCAGCGTTACCCTAGCGGGGGGTTGGGAGACCCAGTACTTC
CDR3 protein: CSVTLAGGWETQYF

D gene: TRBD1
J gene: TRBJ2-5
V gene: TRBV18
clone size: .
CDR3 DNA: TGTGCCAGCTCCCGACAGGGAGAGAGGGAGACCCAGTACTTC
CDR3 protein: CASSRQGERETQYF

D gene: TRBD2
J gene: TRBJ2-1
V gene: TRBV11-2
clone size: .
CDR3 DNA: TGTGCCAGCAGCCGAACGCGGACTAGCGGGGGCAATGAGCAGTTCTTC
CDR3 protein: CASSRTRTSGGNEQFF

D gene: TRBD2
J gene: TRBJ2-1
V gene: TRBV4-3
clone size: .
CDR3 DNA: TGCGCCAGCAGCCGGCTAGCGGGAGGGGGGGCGAATGAGCAGTTCTTC
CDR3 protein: CASSRLAGGGANEQFF

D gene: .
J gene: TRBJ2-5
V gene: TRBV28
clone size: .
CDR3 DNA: TGTGCCAGCAGTTTAGTGGGAGTAGAGACCCAGTACTTC
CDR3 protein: CASSLVGVETQYF

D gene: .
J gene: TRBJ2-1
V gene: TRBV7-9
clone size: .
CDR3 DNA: TGTGCCAGCAGCCGAGAGGTGATAGCAAGAGATGAGCAGTTCTTC
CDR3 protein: CASSREVIARDEQFF

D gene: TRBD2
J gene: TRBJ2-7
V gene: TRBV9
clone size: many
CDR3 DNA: TGTGCCAGCAGCGTCTGGCTAGCGGGTGTCTACGGGCAGTACTTC
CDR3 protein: CASSVWLAGVYGQYF

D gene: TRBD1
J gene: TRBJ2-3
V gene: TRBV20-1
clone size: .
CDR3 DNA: TGCAGTGCCCACGGGACAGAGCAAGGAGATACGCAGTATTTT
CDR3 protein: CSAHGTEQGDTQYF